This T cell receptor (beta chain) was obtained from a study of glioma-infiltrating T cells. Amplification of TCR alpha and beta CDR3 regions from RNA used iRepertoire nested multiplex PCR. Tissue mRNA or PBMC total RNA, 100-400 ng, went into one-step reverse transcription and amplification. TCRdb reanalysed the multiplex PCR reads using MiXCR and keeps one entry per CDR3 protein. Counted here are 3,000 to 3,500 distinct CDR3 sequences, around 86% occurring once; the ten biggest clones make up less than 45%. The study, taken as a whole, reports: Non-neoplastic patients had below-expected tissue-blood divergence, while all gliomas exceeded expectation.

Remarks on this clonotype: Its target is unknown. This beta chain is an off-target read within a library intended for alpha chains, so its frequency means little.

The TCR sequence derives from a human donor with low-grade glioma or glioblastoma, undergoing nonglioma brain surgery, or in good health (not recorded which). The sequenced sample consisted of glioma tissue, nonneoplastic brain tissue, or PBMCs (not recorded which).

The CDR3 loop reads CASSVVRTVTYEQYF. The CDR3 DNA sequence: TGTGCCAGCAGCGTAGTCCGGACAGTCACCTACGAGCAGTACTTC. The rearrangement links TRBV2 to TRBJ2-7, with a possible D match to TRBD1 (6 bases). The CDR3 consists of 15 residues. Trimming removed 6 bases from V and 2 bases from J, with 17 bases in between. The V gene's germline CDR1 is SNHLY and CDR2 FYNNEI.